These 21 T cell receptor beta chains originate from one sample sequenced in a study of blood T cell repertoires in COVID-19. Clones were sequenced by immunoSEQ multiplex PCR, and TCRdb holds only the in-frame ones, with some missing. This table has roughly 210,000 clones, 88% appearing once. The sample taken for sequencing was peripheral blood. Receptor source: a man aged 65-85 years with acute or convalescent COVID-19.

This clone was seen only a few times. The chain uses TRBV10-1 and TRBJ1-2, with TRBD1 matching over 7 bases. The CDR3 loop spans 12 amino acids. CDR1 is WNHNN, CDR2 SYGVQD, per germline (reference sequence). The junction had 5 bases not matched to a gene; V was cut back by 9 bases and J by 4 bases. The CDR3 loop reads CARGDRAYGYTF. The CDR3 coding sequence is TGCGCCAGGGGAGACAGGGCCTATGGCTACACCTTC.

This clone has a single count. The V call is TRBV6-2 or TRBV6-3, the J call TRBJ1-1, with D tentatively TRBD1 (5 bases). Germline CDR1 MNHEY, CDR2 SVGEGT. V was shortened by 3 bases and J by 4 bases, with 9 bases between the two germline ends. The CDR3 loop spans 13 amino acids. DNA of the CDR3: TGTGCCAGCAGTTATTTAGGGGCCACTGAAGCTTTCTTT. Amino acids: CASSYLGATEAFF.

The V gene is TRBV5-1, the J gene TRBJ2-7, with a tentative D call TRBD1 (7 bases). The CDR3 sequence is 13 residues long. The V end was cut by 5 bases, the J end by 3 bases, with 12 bases between. The V gene's germline CDR1 is SGHRS and CDR2 YFSETQ. The CDR3 DNA follows: TGCGCCAGCAGGGAGGGGACAGACTACGAGCAGTACTTC. This codes for CASREGTDYEQYF.

The rearrangement links TRBV2 to TRBJ2-7; 12 bases map to TRBD1. Unmatched junction bases numbered 2, after V lost 8 bases and J lost 3 bases. The CDR3 consists of 13 residues. Germline V gene lookup returns CDR1 SNHLY and CDR2 FYNNEI. This CDR3 is CASGDRGLYEQYF. In DNA, the CDR3 is TGTGCCAGCGGGGACAGGGGGCTCTACGAGCAGTACTTC.

The rearrangement links TRBV2 to TRBJ2-1, with 8 bases fitting TRBD2. V gave up 4 bases and J gave up 0 bases; unmatched junction bases: 2. Germline CDR1 reads SNHLY; CDR2 reads FYNNEI. The CDR3 extends over 15 amino acids. The CDR3 nucleotides are TGTGCCAGCAGTGGGAGCGGGAGCTCCTACAATGAGCAGTTCTTC. Translated: CASSGSGSSYNEQFF. Looking up the rest from reference TRBV2 and TRBJ2-1 gives the full variable domain: EPEVTQTPSHQVTQMGQEVILRCVPISNHLYFYWYRQILGQKVEFLVSFYNNEISEKSEIFDDQFSVERPDGSNFTLKIRSTKLEDSAMYFCASSGSGSSYNEQFFGPGTRLTVL.

Points on this clone: The identical CDR3 is also encoded by other nucleotide sequences in the sample. V gene TRBV9 combines with J gene TRBJ2-1, with 8 bases fitting TRBD2. This CDR3 region has 15 residues. Germline lookup yields CDR1 SGDLS and CDR2 YYNGEE. V shed 4 bases, J shed 0 bases, and the junction held 3 bases outside the gene matches. CDR3 protein: CASSLSGSSYNEQFF. DNA of the CDR3: TGTGCCAGCAGCTTAAGCGGGAGCTCCTACAATGAGCAGTTCTTC.

A single count supports this clone. CDR3 DNA sequence: TGTGCCAGCAGCTTGGGTGCGGGAACCAATCAGCCCCAGCATTTT. It translates to CASSLGAGTNQPQHF. The chain combines TRBV5-6 with TRBJ1-5; D gene uncertain. This CDR3 contains 15 residues. The germline V and J ends were trimmed by 0 bases and 3 bases, with 10 bases remaining between them. Germline CDR1 and CDR2: SGHDT and YYEEEE.

CDR3 protein: CASSFSGAYNEQFF. CDR3 in DNA: TGCGCCAGCAGCTTTAGCGGTGCCTACAATGAGCAGTTCTTC. This chain joins TRBV5-1 and TRBJ2-1, with TRBD2 as a possible D gene (6 bases). Germline V lookup: CDR1 SGHRS, CDR2 YFSETQ. Trimming stripped 2 bases from V and 2 bases from J, with 8 bases between. The CDR3 is made up of 14 amino acids.

The chain recombines TRBV3-1 (or the pseudogene TRBV3-2) with TRBJ1-1, with 7 bases identical to TRBD1. This CDR3 region has 15 residues. V trimming: 1 base; J trimming: 4 bases; junction bases outside the gene matches: 6. Germline lookup yields CDR1 LGHDT and CDR2 YNNKEL (reference sequence). The CDR3 DNA is TGTGCCAGCAGCCAAGGTACAGGGGATATCACTGAAGCTTTCTTT. The encoded protein is CASSQGTGDITEAFF.

The V call is TRBV24-1, the J call TRBJ1-5; possibly TRBD1 for D (5 bases). CDR1 is KGHDR and CDR2 is SFDVKD in the germline V gene. With 6 bases removed from V and 5 bases from J, the gap between germline ends came to 19 bases. The CDR3 runs to 16 residues. The CDR3 region has the DNA TGTGCCACCAGTTCGTCCGCGTGGGGGGGGGATCAGCCCCAGCATTTT. Protein product: CATSSSAWGGDQPQHF.

The chain is built from TRBV19 and TRBJ2-7, with a tentative D call TRBD1 (6 bases). V was trimmed by 4 bases and J by 0 bases, leaving 10 bases between them. Per the germline V gene, CDR1 is LNHDA and CDR2 is SQIVND (reference sequence). This CDR3 spans 14 amino acids. The DNA for the CDR3 is TGTGCCAGTAGTAGGGACACCAGCTCCTACGAGCAGTACTTC. Its translation is CASSRDTSSYEQYF.

This chain links TRBV5-8 with TRBJ1-2; 7 nucleotides match TRBD1. Germline V lookup: CDR1 SGHTS, CDR2 YDEGEE. With 0 bases clipped from V and 7 bases from J, the junction kept 0 bases outside the gene matches. The CDR3 runs to 12 residues. The CDR3 loop is CASSLDRGGYTF. CDR3 bases: TGTGCCAGCAGCTTGGACAGGGGTGGCTACACCTTC.

CDR3 amino acids: CASSPDRVGETQYF. In DNA form, the CDR3 reads TGTGCCAGCAGCCCCGACAGGGTCGGCGAGACCCAGTACTTC. V gene TRBV4-2 combines with J gene TRBJ2-5; 7 bases align to TRBD1. The CDR3 loop spans 14 amino acids. The V gene's germline CDR1 is LGHNA and CDR2 YNFKEQ. The trim removed 4 bases at V and 5 bases at J, leaving 7 bases unmatched.

This clone came up a few times. The chain uses TRBV6-5 and TRBJ1-1; D not resolved. CDR3 length: 13 amino acids. Between the trimmed V and J ends, which lost 6 bases and 0 bases, there was a span of 8 bases. The germline V gene encodes CDR1 MNHEY and CDR2 SVGAGI. In nucleotides, the CDR3 is TGTGCCAGCAGGGCTGCTTTGAACACTGAAGCTTTCTTT. It yields the protein CASRAALNTEAFF.

This sequence joins TRBV19 and TRBJ1-1, with unresolved D. The V end was cut by 4 bases, the J end by 2 bases, with 8 bases between. Germline CDR1 and CDR2: LNHDA and SQIVND (reference sequence). CDR3 size: 13 residues. The CDR3 spells CASSSQINTEAFF. The CDR3 DNA sequence: TGTGCCAGTAGTAGTCAGATCAACACTGAAGCTTTCTTT. The full variable domain, its missing parts supplied by reference TRBV19 and TRBJ1-1, is DGGITQSPKYLFRKEGQNVTLSCEQNLNHDAMYWYRQDPGQGLRLIYYSQIVNDFQKGDIAEGYSVSREKKESFPLTVTSAQKNPTAFYLCASSSQINTEAFFGQGTRLTVV.

The chain couples TRBV5-1 to TRBJ1-1; 9 bases line up with TRBD1. The junction had 1 base not matched to a gene; V was cut back by 4 bases and J by 3 bases. Germline CDR1 SGHRS, CDR2 YFSETQ. This CDR3 has 13 residues. The CDR3 bases are TGCGCCAGCAGCCGACAGGGGGACACTGAAGCTTTCTTT. Protein sequence: CASSRQGDTEAFF.

The chain uses TRBV11-2 and TRBJ2-3, with 8 bases lining up with TRBD1. Germline-derived CDR1 and CDR2 are SGHAT and FQNNGV. J was trimmed by 4 bases and V by 5 bases; bases with no gene match: 14. The CDR3 consists of 17 residues. The CDR3 region is CASSRDRWGRSADTQYF. The DNA of the CDR3 is TGTGCCAGCAGCAGGGACAGGTGGGGGAGATCTGCAGATACGCAGTATTTT.

The rearrangement links TRBV7-9 to TRBJ2-7; 15 bases agree with TRBD2. The CDR3 loop spans 17 amino acids. The V gene end was trimmed by 6 bases and the J gene end by 5 bases; junction bases not matched to a gene: 11. Germline V lookup: CDR1 SEHNR, CDR2 FQNEAQ (reference sequence). Here the CDR3 reads CASSSSGLAGGSDEQYF. DNA for the CDR3: TGTGCCAGCAGTTCATCCGGACTAGCGGGAGGGAGTGACGAGCAGTACTTC.

V gene TRBV30 combines with J gene TRBJ2-3; 11 nucleotides align to TRBD2. V shed 5 bases, J shed 0 bases, and the junction held 1 base outside the gene matches. This CDR3 spans 14 amino acids. The germline V gene has CDR1 GTSNPN and CDR2 SVGIG (reference sequence). The CDR3 protein is CAWGTSGSTDTQYF. The CDR3 coding sequence is TGTGCCTGGGGGACTAGCGGAAGCACAGATACGCAGTATTTT.

The chain links TRBV28 to TRBJ1-4; D remains unclear. V was trimmed by 3 bases and J by 6 bases, leaving 14 bases between them. Germline CDR1 reads MDHEN; CDR2 reads SYDVKM. The CDR3 length is 15 residues. The CDR3, as DNA: TGTGCCAGCAGTTTCTCCCCTCCTGGCCATGAAAAACTGTTTTTT. It yields the protein CASSFSPPGHEKLFF.

The chain joins TRBV28 to TRBJ2-2; D uncertain. The CDR3 loop spans 13 amino acids. With 8 bases removed from V and 1 base from J, the gap between germline ends came to 8 bases. Germline lookup yields CDR1 MDHEN and CDR2 SYDVKM. CDR3: CASGLGNTGELFF. CDR3 in DNA: TGTGCCAGCGGGCTGGGGAACACCGGGGAGCTGTTTTTT.